Reported below is one TCR beta chain. Its antigen remains unidentified. Clones were sequenced by immunoSEQ multiplex PCR, and TCRdb holds only the in-frame ones, with some missing. The data contain 120,000 to 150,000 clones, 75% to 90% of them seen just once; the ten biggest clones take up less than 20%. This CDR3 is built from 20 residues. Sample time point: blood 4 weeks post-SBRT, at nephrectomy. The treatment: 15 Gy SBRT to primary tumor, nephrectomy 4 weeks later. Serial blood draws occurred at baseline and 2 and 4 weeks post-SBRT. The patient's renal cell carcinoma had clear cell pathology. This sample is drawn from a study of radiation and T cells in renal cell carcinoma. Overall study results and limits: In blood, top tumor clones expanded by 2 weeks, shrinking by 4. Without pretreatment biopsies, baseline tumor clonotype presence was undetermined.

V is TRBV21-1 and J is TRBJ2-2; TRBD1 reflects the table's D call only, with no check against the DNA. TRBV21-1 is noted as a pseudogene. This material consisted of blood, taken from a patient whose treatment included radiotherapy and nephrectomy. This receptor was identified in a woman aged 50 to 65 with renal cell carcinoma. Here the CDR3 reads CASSKMIVQGATAGTGELFF. The CDR3 DNA is TGTGCCAGCAGCAAAATGATAGTACAGGGGGCCACAGCGGGCACCGGGGAGCTGTTTTTT.